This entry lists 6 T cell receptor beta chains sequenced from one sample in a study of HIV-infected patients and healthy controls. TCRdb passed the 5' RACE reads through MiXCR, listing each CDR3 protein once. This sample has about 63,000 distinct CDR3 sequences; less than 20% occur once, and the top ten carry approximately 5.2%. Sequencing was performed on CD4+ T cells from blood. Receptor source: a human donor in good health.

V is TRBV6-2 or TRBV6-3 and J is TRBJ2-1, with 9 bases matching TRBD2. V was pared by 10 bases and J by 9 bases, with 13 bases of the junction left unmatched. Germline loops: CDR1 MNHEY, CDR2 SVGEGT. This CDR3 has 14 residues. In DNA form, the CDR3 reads TGTGCCATTCACCGGGGGGGAGCGGGAGGTGAGCAGTTCTTC. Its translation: CAIHRGGAGGEQFF.

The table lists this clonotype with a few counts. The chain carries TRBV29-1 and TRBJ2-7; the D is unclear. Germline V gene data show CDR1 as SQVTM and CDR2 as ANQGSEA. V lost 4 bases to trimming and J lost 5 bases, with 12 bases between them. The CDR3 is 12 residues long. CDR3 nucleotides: TGCAGCGTTGTAACAGATGCTGACGAGCAGTACTTC. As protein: CSVVTDADEQYF.

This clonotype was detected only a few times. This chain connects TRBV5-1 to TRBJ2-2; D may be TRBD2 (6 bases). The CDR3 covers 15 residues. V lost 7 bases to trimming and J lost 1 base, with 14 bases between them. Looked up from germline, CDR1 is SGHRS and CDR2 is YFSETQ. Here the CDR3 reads CASRVVGGNTGELFF. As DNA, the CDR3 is TGCGCCAGCCGTGTCGTCGGGGGGAACACCGGGGAGCTGTTTTTT.

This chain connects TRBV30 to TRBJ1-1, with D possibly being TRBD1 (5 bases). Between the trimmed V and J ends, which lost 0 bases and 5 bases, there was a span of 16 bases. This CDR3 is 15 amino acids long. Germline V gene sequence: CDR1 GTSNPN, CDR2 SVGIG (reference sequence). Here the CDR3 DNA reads TGTGCCTGGAGTGTTAAGGTGGGGCTCGAGACTGAAGCTTTCTTT. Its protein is CAWSVKVGLETEAFF.

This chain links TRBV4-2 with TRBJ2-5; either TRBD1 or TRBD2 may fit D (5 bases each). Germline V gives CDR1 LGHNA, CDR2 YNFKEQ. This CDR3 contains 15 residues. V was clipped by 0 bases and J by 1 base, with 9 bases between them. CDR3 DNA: TGTGCCAGCAGCCAAGATCGGGGACGCCAAGAGACCCAGTACTTC. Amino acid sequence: CASSQDRGRQETQYF.

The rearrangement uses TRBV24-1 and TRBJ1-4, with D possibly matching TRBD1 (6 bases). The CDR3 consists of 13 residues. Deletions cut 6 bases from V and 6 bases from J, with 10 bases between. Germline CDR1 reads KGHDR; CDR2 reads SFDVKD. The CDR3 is CATSQQGDEKLFF. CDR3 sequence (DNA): TGTGCCACCAGTCAACAGGGCGATGAAAAACTGTTTTTT.